These 20 T cell receptor beta chains were sequenced from one sample in a study of CD8 T cells in Susac syndrome. With random hexamers, 0.5 to 1 ug RNA was reverse transcribed. TCRdb passed the immunoSEQ multiplex PCR reads through MiXCR, listing each CDR3 protein once. The sample shows roughly 180,000 distinct CDR3 sequences, around 96% of them seen only once. The sample was CD4+ T cells from PBMCs. These receptors were taken from a human donor in good health.

This clonotype is a singleton in its sample. CDR3 nucleotide sequence: TGTGCCAGCAGTTTATCTGGTGGGGGGGCCGTCGAGCAGTACTTC. Its protein product is CASSLSGGGAVEQYF. V is TRBV27 and J is TRBJ2-7; perhaps TRBD2 as D (7 bases). Deletions cut 0 bases from V and 6 bases from J, with 15 bases between. This CDR3 is built from 15 residues. Germline CDR1 and CDR2: MNHEY and SMNVEV (reference sequence).

The chain links TRBV6-4 to TRBJ2-1; 13 bases match TRBD2. Germline V gene lookup returns CDR1 MRHNA and CDR2 SNTAGT. The V gene end was trimmed by 6 bases and the J gene end by 8 bases; junction bases not matched to a gene: 16. There are 18 residues in the CDR3. In DNA form, the CDR3 reads TGTGCCAGCAGCTCAACTTGGACTAGCGGGGGAGCCCCCCATGAGCAGTTCTTC. Its protein product is CASSSTWTSGGAPHEQFF.

The chain links TRBV4-3 to TRBJ2-7, with no clear D. CDR3 length: 17 residues. Germline V gives CDR1 LGHNA, CDR2 YSLEER. Trimming pared 0 bases from V and 1 base from J, leaving 16 bases between. The CDR3, as DNA: TGCGCCAGCAGCCAAGATCCCCATCGTGGCGAGTCCTACGAGCAGTACTTC. The encoded protein is CASSQDPHRGESYEQYF.

The V gene is TRBV7-8, the J gene TRBJ1-5; a possible D gene is TRBD1 (6 bases). Looked up from germline, CDR1 is SGHVS and CDR2 is FQNEAQ. CDR3 length: 14 amino acids. Trimming stripped 3 bases from V and 3 bases from J, with 9 bases between. In nucleotides, the CDR3 is TGTGCCAGCAGCTTTGACAGGCTCAATCAGCCCCAGCATTTT. As protein: CASSFDRLNQPQHF. The whole variable domain, filled in from reference TRBV7-8 and TRBJ1-5, reads GAGVSQSPRYKVAKRGQDVALRCDPISGHVSLFWYQQALGQGPEFLTYFQNEAQLDKSGLPSDRFFAERPEGSVSTLKIQRTQQEDSAVYLCASSFDRLNQPQHFGDGTRLSIL.

The V and J genes are TRBV28 and TRBJ1-2, with D possibly TRBD1 on 5 matching bases. This CDR3 contains 17 residues. The V end lost 5 bases, the J end lost 1 base, and 20 bases lay between the germline ends. Germline assignment: CDR1 MDHEN and CDR2 SYDVKM. In nucleotides, the CDR3 is TGTGCCAGCAGTACCCGACAGAGAGCCCGAGTTAACTATGGCTACACCTTC. Translating gives CASSTRQRARVNYGYTF.

The chain uses TRBV2 and TRBJ2-7; D is tentatively TRBD1 or TRBD2 (5 bases each). CDR3 length: 14 residues. Deletions cut 4 bases from V and 1 base from J, with 11 bases between. Germline lookup yields CDR1 SNHLY and CDR2 FYNNEI. The CDR3 nucleotides read TGTGCCAGCAGTGTAGGGGAGAGGTCCTACGAGCAGTACTTC. This encodes CASSVGERSYEQYF.

This clonotype was recorded once. The gene calls are TRBV27 and TRBJ2-7; possibly TRBD1 for D (6 bases). The CDR3 extends over 14 amino acids. CDR1 and CDR2 from the germline V gene are MNHEY and SMNVEV (reference sequence). Trimming cost V 6 bases and J 3 bases, with 15 bases left between them. CDR3 nucleotides: TGTGCCAGCAGACAACAGGGACCTAACTACGAGCAGTACTTC. It is translated as CASRQQGPNYEQYF.

The chain combines TRBV3-1 with TRBJ2-5; tentative D call: TRBD2 (7 bases). The germline CDR1 and CDR2 sequences are LGHDT and YNNKEL (reference sequence). The CDR3 has 14 amino acids. Trimming removed 8 bases at V and 5 bases at J, with 18 bases between. The CDR3 reads CASSWRGRSETQYF. CDR3 nucleotide sequence: TGTGCCAGCTCTTGGCGGGGGCGATCGGAGACCCAGTACTTC.

The gene calls are TRBV7-3 and TRBJ2-1, with a weak D call TRBD2 (5 bases). Deletions cut 6 bases from V and 4 bases from J, with 13 bases between. In germline, CDR1 is SGHTA, CDR2 FQGTGA. The CDR3 is made up of 14 amino acids. The chain's CDR3 is CASSPTGGYNEQFF. Here the CDR3 DNA reads TGTGCCAGCAGTCCCACTGGAGGTTACAATGAGCAGTTCTTC.

This sequence joins TRBV6-6 and TRBJ2-1; the D gene is possibly TRBD2 (6 bases). The CDR3 spans 15 residues. Trimming pared 5 bases from V and 3 bases from J, leaving 14 bases between. From germline, CDR1 is MNHNY and CDR2 SVGAGI (reference sequence). CDR3 nucleotide sequence: TGTGCCAGCAGTAAACAGCTGGGGGGCTACAATGAGCAGTTCTTC. This sequence encodes CASSKQLGGYNEQFF.

A remark on this clonotype: The DNA is omitted, as the CDR3 cannot be located on it reliably, and the CDR3 follows TCRdb's listing. The rearrangement joins TRBV21-1 to TRBJ2-1. TRBV21-1 is a recognized pseudogene. The CDR3 length is 11 residues, termini included. The CDR3: CASYACNEQFF.

This clonotype was seen once. The J gene is TRBJ1-1, the V gene TRBV6-2 or TRBV6-3, with a tentative D call TRBD1 (6 bases). Trimming stripped 8 bases from V and 5 bases from J, with 18 bases between. CDR1 and CDR2 from the germline V gene are MNHEY and SVGEGT. CDR3 size: 14 residues. The CDR3: CASGKPGHRTEAFF. The CDR3 coding sequence is TGTGCCAGCGGTAAACCGGGACATCGGACTGAAGCTTTCTTT.

The genes are TRBV30 and TRBJ2-5; tentatively, D is TRBD1 (6 bases). V lost 0 bases and J 4 bases, leaving 15 bases between the germline ends. The germline CDR1 and CDR2 sequences are GTSNPN and SVGIG (reference sequence). There are 15 residues in the CDR3. The CDR3, as DNA: TGTGCCTGGAGTGTACACAGGGCTGGGCGAGAGACCCAGTACTTC. Encoded protein: CAWSVHRAGRETQYF.

This chain uses TRBV20-1 with TRBJ2-7; 9 bases agree with TRBD2. The junction had 10 bases not matched to a gene; V was cut back by 6 bases and J by 4 bases. The CDR3 loop spans 14 amino acids. Germline V gene sequence: CDR1 DFQATT, CDR2 SNEGSKA (reference sequence). CDR3 protein: CSADTSGGSYEQYF. CDR3 DNA sequence: TGCAGTGCCGACACGAGCGGGGGGTCGTACGAGCAGTACTTC.

This clonotype was detected a few times. The genes are TRBV5-1 and TRBJ1-5; weak D call: TRBD1 (5 bases). Germline V gene data show CDR1 as SGHRS and CDR2 as YFSETQ. V gave up 2 bases and J gave up 2 bases, with 11 bases separating them. This CDR3 contains 15 residues. The DNA for the CDR3 is TGCGCCAGCAGCTTTGAGGGAGGGGGCAATCAGCCCCAGCATTTT. Translation: CASSFEGGGNQPQHF.

CDR3 in DNA: TGCGCCACCCGGGACAGACCGTTCTTAGGAGGGTACGAGCAGTACTTC. This gives the protein CATRDRPFLGGYEQYF. V usage is TRBV23-1 and J usage is TRBJ2-7; tentatively, D is TRBD1 (7 bases). TRBV23-1 is given ORF status, its function remaining uncertain. CDR3 length: 16 residues. Trimming cost V 10 bases and J 4 bases, with 26 bases left between them.

The J gene is TRBJ2-7, the V gene TRBV20-1; 11 bases are shared with TRBD2. Germline-derived CDR1 and CDR2 are DFQATT and SNEGSKA (reference sequence). The CDR3 is 18 residues long. The V segment lost 1 base and the J segment 7 bases; nucleotides outside the gene matches: 18. The CDR3 region is CSARVLRLAGGLFNEQYF. CDR3 bases: TGCAGTGCTAGAGTTTTGAGGCTAGCGGGGGGTCTCTTTAATGAGCAGTACTTC.

The V and J genes are TRBV29-1 and TRBJ1-6, with unresolved D. The germline V and J ends were trimmed by 0 bases and 2 bases, with 11 bases remaining between them. CDR3 length: 16 amino acids. Germline values: CDR1 SQVTM, CDR2 ANQGSEA. CDR3 residues: CSVEDPRRTYNSPLHF. The CDR3 DNA sequence: TGCAGCGTTGAAGATCCCAGAAGGACCTATAATTCACCCCTCCACTTT.

V and J are TRBV4-3 and TRBJ1-2; D call uncertain. The CDR3 is made up of 16 amino acids. Trimming stripped 1 base from V and 1 base from J, with 13 bases between. CDR1 and CDR2 from the germline V gene are LGHNA and YSLEER. As DNA, the CDR3 is TGCGCCAGCAGCCAAGGAGAGGGAAGGGATAACTATGGCTACACCTTC. Encoded protein: CASSQGEGRDNYGYTF.

The genes are TRBV6-5 and TRBJ2-6; D is ambiguous. The CDR3 sequence is 13 residues long. Germline V gene data show CDR1 as MNHEY and CDR2 as SVGAGI. V lost 7 bases and J lost 2, with 6 bases in between. CDR3 DNA: TGTGCCAGCATGGTTGCTGGGGCCAACGTCCTGACTTTC. This sequence encodes CASMVAGANVLTF.